Each of the 16 T cell receptor beta chains below was sequenced from the same sample in a study of shared clonotypes between healthy human individuals. TCRdb's copy holds only in-frame clones and misses some; the assay was immunoSEQ multiplex PCR. The repertoire holds around 1.5 million clones, with around 98% as singletons. The sequencing sample was made of naive CD4+ T cells sorted from blood. Subset described: CD45RA+ positively selected. Receptors were obtained from a man under 40 in good health.

This clone appeared once. The chain carries TRBV7-2 and TRBJ2-7; 14 nucleotides line up with TRBD2. This CDR3 comprises 16 residues. The V gene's germline CDR1 is SGHTA and CDR2 FQGNSA. V shed 5 bases, J shed 3 bases, and the junction held 6 bases outside the gene matches. The chain's CDR3 is CASSLTGTSGSYEQYF. As DNA, the CDR3 is TGTGCCAGCAGCCTTACCGGGACTAGCGGGAGCTACGAGCAGTACTTC.

This chain links TRBV6-6 with TRBJ2-7; D is unresolved. CDR3 size: 14 residues. Germline V CDR1 and CDR2: MNHNY, SVGAGI (reference sequence). V was trimmed by 6 bases and J by 4 bases, leaving 16 bases between them. CDR3 nucleotide sequence: TGTGCCAGCAGGAATACCCTCTCTGCATACGAGCAGTACTTC. Encoded protein: CASRNTLSAYEQYF.

In regard to this clone: This same CDR3 is encoded by further DNA sequences in the sample. The chain recombines TRBV11-2 with TRBJ2-7; D gene uncertain. This CDR3 spans 11 amino acids. Germline loops: CDR1 SGHAT, CDR2 FQNNGV. The V end was cut by 3 bases, the J end by 0 bases, with 0 bases between. The CDR3 bases are TGTGCCAGCAGCTTCTCCTACGAGCAGTACTTC. It codes for CASSFSYEQYF.

This clone was counted once. This chain links TRBV9 with TRBJ1-4; the D gene is possibly TRBD1 (5 bases). Trimming removed 0 bases at V and 8 bases at J, with 14 bases between. The CDR3 has 15 residues. Germline V CDR1 and CDR2: SGDLS, YYNGEE. The chain's CDR3 is CASSVAPGTSEKLFF. CDR3 nucleotide sequence: TGTGCCAGCAGCGTAGCCCCCGGGACGTCGGAAAAACTGTTTTTT.

This chain uses TRBV7-9 with TRBJ2-2, with D possibly matching TRBD2 (6 bases). In germline, CDR1 is SEHNR, CDR2 FQNEAQ (reference sequence). V shed 5 bases and J shed 3 bases, with 10 bases lying between them. The CDR3 is 14 amino acids. The CDR3 bases are TGTGCCAGCAGCCTGGGACTTCACACCGGGGAGCTGTTTTTT. Translation gives CASSLGLHTGELFF.

This clone was observed a single time. The chain couples TRBV6-1 to TRBJ2-3; TRBD2 might be the D (6 bases). This CDR3 has 15 amino acids. From germline, CDR1 is MNHNS and CDR2 SASEGT. The V end lost 8 bases, the J end lost 5 bases, and 20 bases lay between the germline ends. The CDR3 region has the DNA TGTGCCAGCGCTATAGCTGGAGGGAGTAGAGATACGCAGTATTTT. Translated: CASAIAGGSRDTQYF.

V gene TRBV4-1 combines with J gene TRBJ1-4, with a tentative D call TRBD1 (5 bases). CDR3 length: 22 amino acids. The V and J ends lost 0 bases and 4 bases respectively, with 30 bases between them. Germline CDR1 MGHRA, CDR2 YSYEKL. The DNA for the CDR3 is TGCGCCAGCAGCCAAGATTCGGGGAGAGGGGCGGTTGGGGGAGGTCGTAATGAAAAACTGTTTTTT. Its translation: CASSQDSGRGAVGGGRNEKLFF.

This chain uses TRBV30 with TRBJ1-5; a weak D match, TRBD1 (5 bases). This CDR3 contains 14 residues. V was shortened by 1 base and J by 4 bases, with 11 bases between the two germline ends. Germline V lookup: CDR1 GTSNPN, CDR2 SVGIG (reference sequence). CDR3 in amino acids: CAWSAVTVNQPQHF. CDR3 coding DNA: TGTGCCTGGAGTGCAGTGACAGTAAATCAGCCCCAGCATTTT.

The rearrangement uses TRBV18 and TRBJ2-7, with 15 nucleotides matching TRBD2. Trimming took 3 bases from V and 5 from J; bases not matched to a gene: 11. Germline V gene sequence: CDR1 KGHSH, CDR2 LQKENI. The CDR3 is 18 residues long. The CDR3 reads CASSPRGQGLAGGHEQYF. The CDR3 DNA is TGTGCCAGCTCACCTCGGGGACAGGGACTAGCGGGAGGCCACGAGCAGTACTTC. Looking up the rest from reference TRBV18 and TRBJ2-7 gives the full variable domain: NAGVMQNPRHLVRRRGQEARLRCSPMKGHSHVYWYRQLPEEGLKFMVYLQKENIIDESGMPKERFSAEFPKEGPSILRIQQVVRGDSAAYFCASSPRGQGLAGGHEQYFGPGTRLTVT.

This chain uses TRBV9 with TRBJ2-7; perhaps TRBD2 as D (6 bases). Deletions cut 0 bases from V and 1 base from J, with 11 bases between. Germline V CDR1 and CDR2: SGDLS, YYNGEE. This CDR3 contains 15 residues. This chain's CDR3 is CASSVDGSPSYEQYF. The CDR3 nucleotides are TGTGCCAGCAGCGTAGACGGGAGTCCTTCCTACGAGCAGTACTTC. Supplemented by reference TRBV9 and TRBJ2-7, the full variable domain reads DSGVTQTPKHLITATGQRVTLRCSPRSGDLSVYWYQQSLDQGLQFLIQYYNGEERAKGNILERFSAQQFPDLHSELNLSSLELGDSALYFCASSVDGSPSYEQYFGPGTRLTVT.

The genes are TRBV27 and TRBJ2-3; TRBD2 matches 8 bases. CDR1 and CDR2 from the germline V gene are MNHEY and SMNVEV (reference sequence). Trimming took 6 bases from V and 6 from J; bases not matched to a gene: 8. This CDR3 is built from 14 residues. The DNA of the CDR3 is TGTGCCAGCAGGGAGGTAGCGGGATGGGATACGCAGTATTTT. Encoded protein: CASREVAGWDTQYF.

The chain employs TRBV14 and TRBJ2-3; D gene uncertain. The CDR3 has 13 amino acids. Germline lookup yields CDR1 SGHDN and CDR2 FVKESK. Between the trimmed V and J ends, which lost 1 base and 4 bases, there was a span of 6 bases. CDR3 protein: CASSQGRPDTQYF. CDR3 nucleotide sequence: TGTGCCAGCAGCCAAGGTCGCCCAGATACGCAGTATTTT.

The chain is built from TRBV15 and TRBJ2-7; D may be TRBD2 (5 bases). The CDR3 contains 15 residues. Trimming took off 0 bases at V and 0 bases at J, with 9 bases between the two ends. The germline CDR1 and CDR2 sequences are LNHNV and YYDKDF (reference sequence). CDR3: CATSRDGGYSYEQYF. In nucleotides, the CDR3 is TGTGCCACCAGCAGAGATGGCGGGTACTCCTACGAGCAGTACTTC.

The V gene is TRBV5-1, the J gene TRBJ2-7, with D uncertain. Germline V gene sequence: CDR1 SGHRS, CDR2 YFSETQ. There are 14 residues in the CDR3. V was pared by 0 bases and J by 0 bases, with 7 bases between. The CDR3 coding sequence is TGCGCCAGCAGCTTGGGGGTCGGCTCCTACGAGCAGTACTTC. Its protein is CASSLGVGSYEQYF.

This sequence joins TRBV27 and TRBJ2-2; D is perhaps TRBD2 (6 bases). Germline lookup yields CDR1 MNHEY and CDR2 SMNVEV (reference sequence). CDR3 size: 17 residues. Trimming took 5 bases from V and 5 from J, leaving 21 bases between them. This chain's CDR3 is CASSVGVRGLGTGELFF. For the CDR3, the DNA is TGTGCCAGCAGTGTAGGTGTGAGGGGACTTGGGACCGGGGAGCTGTTTTTT.

A remark on this clone: Other DNA sequences within the sample encode an identical CDR3. The V and J genes are TRBV2 and TRBJ1-2, with D maybe TRBD1 (5 bases). CDR1 and CDR2 from the germline V gene are SNHLY and FYNNEI. V was shortened by 5 bases and J by 2 bases, with 9 bases between the two germline ends. There are 13 residues in the CDR3. This chain's CDR3 is CASSTGPNYGYTF. The CDR3 DNA is TGTGCCAGCAGTACGGGGCCCAACTATGGCTACACCTTC.